The following is a T cell receptor (beta chain) sequence with its context. From germline, CDR1 is MNHNS and CDR2 SASEGT. J was trimmed by 9 bases and V by 3 bases; bases with no gene match: 11. The CDR3 runs 14 residues. The entry originates in a study of blood T cell repertoires in COVID-19. As for the study in general: Sites across the United States, Italy and Spain contributed samples from acute and convalescent COVID-19. PBMCs, B-cell-depleted T cells, or T cells were the source of the cDNA or gDNA that made up the material.

Original data processing: Amplification with reference gene primers provided the estimates of nucleated cell counts. The protocol was immunoSEQ multiplex PCR, while the TCRdb copy is restricted to in-frame clones and leaves out a portion. For V, J and clone size, that table is used; D and trimming come from the DNA. The sample lists around 360,000 clones, about 88% occurring once. All enrollees were about 18 to 90 years old and from around 25 US areas. The receptor's source is a woman aged 30 to 39 who had recovered from COVID-19. Sequenced sample: PBMCs or T cells enriched from blood (not recorded which). This chain uses TRBV6-1 with TRBJ2-7, with TRBD1 matching over 7 bases. The CDR3 protein is CASSDDRVTPGQYF. The DNA for the CDR3 is TGTGCCAGCAGTGACGACAGGGTTACGCCCGGGCAGTACTTC.